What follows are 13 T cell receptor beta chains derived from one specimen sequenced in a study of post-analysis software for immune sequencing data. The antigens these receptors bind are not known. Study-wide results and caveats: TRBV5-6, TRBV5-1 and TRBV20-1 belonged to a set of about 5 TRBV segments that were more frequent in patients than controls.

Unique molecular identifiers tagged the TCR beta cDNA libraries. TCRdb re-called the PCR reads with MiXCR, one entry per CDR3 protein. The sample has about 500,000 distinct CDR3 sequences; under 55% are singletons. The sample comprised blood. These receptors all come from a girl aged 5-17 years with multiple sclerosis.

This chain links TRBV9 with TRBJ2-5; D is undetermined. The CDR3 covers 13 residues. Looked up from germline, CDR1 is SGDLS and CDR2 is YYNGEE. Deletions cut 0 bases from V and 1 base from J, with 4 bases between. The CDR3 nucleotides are TGTGCCAGCAGCGTAGGGGGCCAAGAGACCCAGTACTTC. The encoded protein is CASSVGGQETQYF.

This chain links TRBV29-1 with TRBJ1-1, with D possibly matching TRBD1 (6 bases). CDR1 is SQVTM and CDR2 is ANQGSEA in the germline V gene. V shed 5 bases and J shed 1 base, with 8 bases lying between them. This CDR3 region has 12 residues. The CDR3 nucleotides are TGCAGCGTTCAGACAGGGAACACTGAAGCTTTCTTT. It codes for CSVQTGNTEAFF.

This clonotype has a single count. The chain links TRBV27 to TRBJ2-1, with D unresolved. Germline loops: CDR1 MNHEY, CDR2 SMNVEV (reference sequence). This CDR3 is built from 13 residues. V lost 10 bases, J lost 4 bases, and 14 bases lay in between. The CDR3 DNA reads TGTGCCACTCACCCGGACGGATACAATGAGCAGTTCTTC. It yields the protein CATHPDGYNEQFF.

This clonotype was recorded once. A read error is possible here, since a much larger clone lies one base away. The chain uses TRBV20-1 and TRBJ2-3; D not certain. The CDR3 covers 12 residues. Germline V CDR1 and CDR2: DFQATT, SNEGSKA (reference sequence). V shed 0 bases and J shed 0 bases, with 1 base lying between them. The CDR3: CSARESTDTQYF. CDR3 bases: TGCAGTGCTAGAGAGAGCACAGATACGCAGTATTTT.

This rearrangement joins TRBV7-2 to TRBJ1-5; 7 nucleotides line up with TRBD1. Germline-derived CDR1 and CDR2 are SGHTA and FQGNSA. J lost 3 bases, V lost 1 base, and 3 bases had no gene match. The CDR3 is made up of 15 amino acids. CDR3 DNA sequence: TGTGCCAGCAGCTTAGGGGACAGTCACAATCAGCCCCAGCATTTT. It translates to CASSLGDSHNQPQHF.

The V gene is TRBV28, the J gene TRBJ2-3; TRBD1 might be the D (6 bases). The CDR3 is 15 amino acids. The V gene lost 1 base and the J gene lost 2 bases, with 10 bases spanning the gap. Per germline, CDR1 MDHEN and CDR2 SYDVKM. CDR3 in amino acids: CASSLFAGDTDTQYF. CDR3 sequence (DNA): TGTGCCAGCAGTTTATTCGCAGGGGACACAGATACGCAGTATTTT. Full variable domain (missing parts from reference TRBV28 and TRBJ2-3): DVKVTQSSRYLVKRTGEKVFLECVQDMDHENMFWYRQDPGLGLRLIYFSYDVKMKEKGDIPEGYSVSREKKERFSLILESASTNQTSMYLCASSLFAGDTDTQYFGPGTRLTVL.

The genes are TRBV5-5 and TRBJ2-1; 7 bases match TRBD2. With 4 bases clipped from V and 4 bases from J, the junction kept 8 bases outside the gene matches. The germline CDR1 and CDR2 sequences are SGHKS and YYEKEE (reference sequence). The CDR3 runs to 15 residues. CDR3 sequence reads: CASSPREAIYNEQFF. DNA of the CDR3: TGTGCCAGCAGCCCACGGGAGGCCATTTACAATGAGCAGTTCTTC.

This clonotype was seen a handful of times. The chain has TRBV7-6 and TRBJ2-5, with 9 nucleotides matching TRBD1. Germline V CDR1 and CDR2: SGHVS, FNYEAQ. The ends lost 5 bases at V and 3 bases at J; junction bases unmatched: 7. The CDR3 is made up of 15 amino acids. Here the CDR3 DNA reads TGTGCCAGCAGCCAAGGACAGGGGCACGAAGAGACCCAGTACTTC. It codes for CASSQGQGHEETQYF.

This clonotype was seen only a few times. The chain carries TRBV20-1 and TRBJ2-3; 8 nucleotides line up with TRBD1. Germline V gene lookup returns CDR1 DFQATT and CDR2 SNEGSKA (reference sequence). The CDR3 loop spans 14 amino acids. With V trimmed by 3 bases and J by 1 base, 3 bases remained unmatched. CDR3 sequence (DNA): TGCAGTGCTAGCTCGACAGGGGGCACAGATACGCAGTATTTT. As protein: CSASSTGGTDTQYF.

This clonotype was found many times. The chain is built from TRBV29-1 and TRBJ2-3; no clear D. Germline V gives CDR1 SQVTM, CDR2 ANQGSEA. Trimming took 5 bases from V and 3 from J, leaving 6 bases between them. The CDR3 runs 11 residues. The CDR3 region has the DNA TGCAGCGTTTCCAGTACAGATACGCAGTATTTT. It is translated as CSVSSTDTQYF.

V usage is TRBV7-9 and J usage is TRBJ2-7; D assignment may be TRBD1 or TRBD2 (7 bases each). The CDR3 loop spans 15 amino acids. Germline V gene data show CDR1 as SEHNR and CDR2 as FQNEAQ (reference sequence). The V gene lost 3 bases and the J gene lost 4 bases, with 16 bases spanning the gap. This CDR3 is CASSFPGGVAYEQYF. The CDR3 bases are TGTGCCAGCAGCTTCCCAGGGGGGGTGGCTTACGAGCAGTACTTC. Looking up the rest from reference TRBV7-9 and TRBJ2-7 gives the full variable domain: DTGVSQNPRHKITKRGQNVTFRCDPISEHNRLYWYRQTLGQGPEFLTYFQNEAQLEKSRLLSDRFSAERPKGSFSTLEIQRTEQGDSAMYLCASSFPGGVAYEQYFGPGTRLTVT.

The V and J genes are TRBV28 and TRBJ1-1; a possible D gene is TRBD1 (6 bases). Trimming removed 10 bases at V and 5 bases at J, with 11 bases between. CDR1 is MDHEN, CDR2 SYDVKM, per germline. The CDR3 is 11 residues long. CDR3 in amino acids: CATGRGTEAFF. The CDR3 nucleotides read TGTGCCACCGGGAGGGGGACTGAAGCTTTCTTT.

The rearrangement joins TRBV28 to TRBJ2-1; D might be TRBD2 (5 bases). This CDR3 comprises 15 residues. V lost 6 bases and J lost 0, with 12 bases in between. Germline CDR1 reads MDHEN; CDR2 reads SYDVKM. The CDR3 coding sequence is TGTGCCAGCAGCCCTACTAGAAGCTCCTACAATGAGCAGTTCTTC. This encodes CASSPTRSSYNEQFF.